A single sample gave rise to the 8 T cell receptor beta chains below, sequenced in a study of blood T cell repertoires in COVID-19. Method: immunoSEQ multiplex PCR; TCRdb's copy keeps in-frame clones and lacks some. The repertoire holds about 170,000 clones, with 70% to 90% as singletons. The sequencing input was peripheral blood. The origin of the receptors is a woman of 80 years or more in a cohort sampled during active or convalescent COVID-19.

The gene calls are TRBV10-1 and TRBJ2-6; D remains ambiguous. Trimming stripped 5 bases from V and 4 bases from J, with 12 bases between. CDR3 length: 15 amino acids. Per germline, CDR1 WNHNN and CDR2 SYGVQD (reference sequence). The CDR3 sequence is CASSSRLGGANVLTF. CDR3 DNA: TGCGCCAGCAGTTCCAGGCTTGGGGGGGCCAACGTCCTGACTTTC.

The chain joins TRBV6-2 or TRBV6-3 to TRBJ1-1; 7 positions agree with TRBD1. V shed 1 base, J shed 0 bases, and the junction held 2 bases outside the gene matches. CDR3 length: 15 residues. Germline CDR1 reads MNHEY; CDR2 reads SVGEGT. The CDR3 DNA follows: TGTGCCAGCAGTTACTGGGGACAGCTGAACACTGAAGCTTTCTTT. Translating it yields CASSYWGQLNTEAFF.

The chain is built from TRBV28 and TRBJ1-1; 7 bases fit TRBD1. Germline trimming cut 5 bases from V and 8 bases from J; bases unmatched to any gene: 8. The germline V gene encodes CDR1 MDHEN and CDR2 SYDVKM. This CDR3 is built from 13 residues. CDR3 protein: CASSNGQEQEAFF. Here the CDR3 DNA reads TGTGCCAGCAGTAATGGACAGGAACAAGAAGCTTTCTTT.

This CDR3 reads CASSLAGDNTDTQYF. The CDR3 nucleotides are TGTGCCAGCAGTCTAGCGGGGGACAACACAGATACGCAGTATTTT. The chain employs TRBV2 and TRBJ2-3, with 10 nucleotides matching TRBD2. This CDR3 region has 15 residues. Germline lookup yields CDR1 SNHLY and CDR2 FYNNEI. Unmatched junction bases numbered 4, after V lost 5 bases and J lost 2 bases.

This sequence joins TRBV19 and TRBJ2-1, with 8 bases matching TRBD1. Losses at the gene ends were 5 bases for V and 4 bases for J; bases not matched to a gene: 7. Germline-derived CDR1 and CDR2 are LNHDA and SQIVND (reference sequence). The length of the CDR3 is 15 residues. The DNA of the CDR3 is TGTGCCAGTAGTCTCTCCGGGACAGGATACAATGAGCAGTTCTTC. Its translation is CASSLSGTGYNEQFF.

The CDR3 DNA reads TGTGCCAGCAGTAGTACAGGGTCTCGAGTCACTGAAGCTTTCTTT. It is translated as CASSSTGSRVTEAFF. The chain is built from TRBV6-5 and TRBJ1-1; maybe TRBD1 (6 bases). There are 15 residues in the CDR3. The germline V gene has CDR1 MNHEY and CDR2 SVGAGI. Trimming pared 5 bases from V and 4 bases from J, leaving 17 bases between.

The chain couples TRBV9 to TRBJ1-4; TRBD1 aligns across 10 bases. V dropped 4 bases and J dropped 8; count of bases not matched to a gene: 8. Germline lookup yields CDR1 SGDLS and CDR2 YYNGEE. CDR3 size: 15 residues. The CDR3 spells CASSSTGTGVEKLFF. CDR3 coding DNA: TGTGCCAGCAGCTCTACCGGGACAGGGGTCGAAAAACTGTTTTTT.

The chain employs TRBV11-2 and TRBJ2-4, with TRBD1 as a possible D gene (5 bases). The CDR3 contains 16 residues. Germline V gene data show CDR1 as SGHAT and CDR2 as FQNNGV. Trimming took 2 bases from V and 6 from J, leaving 17 bases between them. CDR3 loop: CASSLSPSGRANIQYF. In nucleotides, the CDR3 is TGTGCCAGCAGCTTATCCCCCTCGGGCAGGGCAAACATTCAGTACTTC.